This passage covers 22 T cell receptor beta chains from one sample sequenced in a study of T cell responses to AZD1222 COVID-19 vaccine. Only in-frame clones appear in the TCRdb table, and some are missing; sequencing was by immunoSEQ multiplex PCR. The sample comprises roughly 270,000 clones, 90% to 95% of which are singletons, and roughly 0.51% rests with the top ten. Here the sequenced sample was peripheral blood, taken 28 days after the second AZD1222 dose. These receptors were taken from an adult who received the AZD1222 COVID-19 vaccine.

The genes are TRBV19 and TRBJ1-1; D remains unclear. The CDR3 consists of 14 residues. Per germline, CDR1 LNHDA and CDR2 SQIVND (reference sequence). Deletions cut 7 bases from V and 1 base from J, with 13 bases between. The CDR3 region has the DNA TGTGCCAGTAAGAATGCCAACCCGAACACTGAAGCTTTCTTT. As protein: CASKNANPNTEAFF.

This clone was picked up one time. The chain is built from TRBV25-1 and TRBJ2-5; D unclear. CDR3 length equals 14 residues. Germline V gene lookup returns CDR1 MGHDK and CDR2 SYGVNS. The V and J ends lost 3 bases and 5 bases respectively, with 13 bases between them. As DNA, the CDR3 is TGTGCCAGCAGTGACGTTGTACACATGGAGACCCAGTACTTC. As protein: CASSDVVHMETQYF.

This clone was recorded once. The sample carries other DNA sequences with the same CDR3. The gene calls are TRBV5-4 and TRBJ2-7, with TRBD1 identical over 8 bases. J was trimmed by 2 bases and V by 2 bases; bases with no gene match: 0. Germline V CDR1 and CDR2: SGHNT, YYREEE (reference sequence). This CDR3 region has 13 residues. The CDR3 here is CASSLQGAYEQYF. In nucleotides, the CDR3 is TGTGCCAGCAGCTTACAGGGGGCCTACGAGCAGTACTTC.

The table lists this clone with a count of one. This chain connects TRBV15 to TRBJ1-5; the D gene is possibly TRBD1 (5 bases). V dropped 5 bases and J dropped 7 bases, with 18 bases sitting between them. The CDR3 has 15 residues. The germline gives CDR1 LNHNV, CDR2 YYDKDF (reference sequence). DNA of the CDR3: TGTGCCACCAGCCAAACGGGCGGGGCTCGGCAGCCCCAGCATTTT. Translated: CATSQTGGARQPQHF.

Details on this clone: Different DNA sequences within this sample yield the same CDR3. V gene TRBV28 combines with J gene TRBJ2-2; unclear D gene. V was cut by 2 bases and J by 0 bases, with 7 bases left in between. Germline V lookup: CDR1 MDHEN, CDR2 SYDVKM. The CDR3 is 15 residues long. The CDR3 DNA reads TGTGCCAGCAGTTTAAGGCGCGCGAACACCGGGGAGCTGTTTTTT. It translates to CASSLRRANTGELFF.

The J gene is TRBJ1-6, the V gene TRBV25-1; 7 bases match TRBD1. The CDR3 is 15 amino acids. V lost 6 bases to trimming and J lost 6 bases; unmatched junction nucleotides: 8. Germline CDR1 MGHDK, CDR2 SYGVNS. The DNA of the CDR3 is TGTGCCAGCAGATCTACAGGGGTCTTTAATTCACCCCTCCACTTT. Encoded protein: CASRSTGVFNSPLHF. Full variable domain (rest looked up from reference TRBV25-1 and TRBJ1-6): EADIYQTPRYLVIGTGKKITLECSQTMGHDKMYWYQQDPGMELHLIHYSYGVNSTEKGDLSSESTVSRIRTEHFPLTLESARPSHTSQYLCASRSTGVFNSPLHFGNGTRLTVT.

This clone was recorded only once. The chain has TRBV6-1 and TRBJ1-2, with 9 bases identical to TRBD1. Germline trimming cut 3 bases from V and 4 bases from J; bases unmatched to any gene: 6. Germline lookup yields CDR1 MNHNS and CDR2 SASEGT. The CDR3 totals 15 residues. CDR3 nucleotide sequence: TGTGCCAGCAGTGAGCCGGGACAGGGATCCTATGGCTACACCTTC. It translates to CASSEPGQGSYGYTF.

CDR3 bases: TGTGCAACCCCCCAGGGGGGCGAGGGCTACACCTTC. Residues: CATPQGGEGYTF. The chain is built from TRBV12-2 and TRBJ1-2; the table assigns TRBD1, which was not confirmed against the DNA. TRBV12-2 is designated a pseudogene. The CDR3 contains 12 residues.

The rearrangement uses TRBV19 and TRBJ1-1; TRBD1 matches at 12 bases. Germline lookup yields CDR1 LNHDA and CDR2 SQIVND (reference sequence). CDR3 length: 18 amino acids. Losses at the gene ends were 3 bases for V and 4 bases for J; bases not matched to a gene: 12. The CDR3 region is CASSIRGQGASGGTEAFF. The CDR3 coding sequence is TGTGCCAGTAGTATTAGGGGACAGGGGGCTTCTGGCGGCACTGAAGCTTTCTTT.

The J gene is TRBJ1-6, the V gene TRBV15, with D perhaps matching TRBD1 (5 bases). Trimming shortened V by 5 bases and J by 8 bases, and 16 bases separated the two germline ends. The CDR3 has 15 amino acids. The germline V gene has CDR1 LNHNV and CDR2 YYDKDF (reference sequence). The CDR3 DNA follows: TGTGCCACCAGCCTCACGGGGGATCCGTATTCACCCCTCCACTTT. The encoded protein is CATSLTGDPYSPLHF.

Notes on this clone: The sample has other DNA sequences that encode this CDR3 too. This chain connects TRBV28 to TRBJ1-2; D gene unclear. The germline V gene encodes CDR1 MDHEN and CDR2 SYDVKM. This CDR3 is 11 amino acids long. The V end was cut by 5 bases, the J end by 2 bases, with 3 bases between. CDR3 sequence (DNA): TGTGCCAGCAGTCCCAACTATGGCTACACCTTC. It is translated as CASSPNYGYTF.

The count of this clone is one. This chain joins TRBV9 and TRBJ2-1; D unclear. CDR1 is SGDLS and CDR2 is YYNGEE in the germline V gene. The V end lost 0 bases, the J end lost 5 bases, and 15 bases lay between the germline ends. This CDR3 is built from 16 residues. The CDR3 protein is CASSVVPRSSDNEQFF. In DNA, the CDR3 is TGTGCCAGCAGCGTAGTCCCACGTAGTTCCGACAATGAGCAGTTCTTC.

The gene calls are TRBV2 and TRBJ1-4; 8 bases are a match to TRBD1. V lost 8 bases, J lost 8 bases, and 10 bases stayed unmatched. In germline, CDR1 is SNHLY, CDR2 FYNNEI. The CDR3 consists of 14 residues. The CDR3 loop is CASLGQGAREKLFF. CDR3 bases: TGTGCCAGCCTCGGCCAGGGGGCGCGGGAAAAACTGTTTTTT. The whole variable domain, remainder taken from reference TRBV2 and TRBJ1-4, is EPEVTQTPSHQVTQMGQEVILRCVPISNHLYFYWYRQILGQKVEFLVSFYNNEISEKSEIFDDQFSVERPDGSNFTLKIRSTKLEDSAMYFCASLGQGAREKLFFGSGTQLSVL.

On this clone itself: The junction does not match germline at one end; this may be a read error. J is TRBJ2-2 and V is TRBV7-2; TRBD2 aligns across 12 bases. Germline assignment: CDR1 SGHTA and CDR2 FQGNSA. The CDR3 runs to 19 residues. The CDR3 DNA is TGTGCCAGCAGCGTAGCGAGGCTAGCGGGGGGGGCGAACACCGGGGAGCTGTTTTTT. Its protein is CASSVARLAGGANTGELFF.

The chain is built from TRBV28 and TRBJ1-6; weak D call: TRBD1 (6 bases). Germline CDR1 is MDHEN and CDR2 is SYDVKM. There are 14 residues in the CDR3. V shed 5 bases and J shed 9 bases, with 14 bases lying between them. The CDR3 DNA is TGTGCCAGCAGTCCCTGGGGGGCGAGTTCACCCCTCCACTTT. As protein: CASSPWGASSPLHF.

Written as DNA, the CDR3 is TGTGCCAGCAGCATAATGGGCCTGGGGAGAGAGACCCAGTACTTC. Protein sequence: CASSIMGLGRETQYF. The chain joins TRBV7-2 to TRBJ2-5; perhaps TRBD2 as D (5 bases). CDR3 length equals 15 residues. V gave up 5 bases and J gave up 4 bases, with 17 bases separating them. Germline CDR1 reads SGHTA; CDR2 reads FQGNSA.

The chain uses TRBV2 and TRBJ2-7; D might be TRBD1 (6 bases). Trimming removed 8 bases from V and 7 bases from J, with 18 bases in between. CDR3 length equals 13 residues. Germline V gives CDR1 SNHLY, CDR2 FYNNEI. The CDR3 coding sequence is TGTGCCAGCGTAGGCACAGGGTTGGGGGAGCAGTACTTC. Protein: CASVGTGLGEQYF.

This sequence joins TRBV28 and TRBJ1-6, with D possibly TRBD1 on 6 matching bases. With 7 bases removed from V and 6 bases from J, the gap between germline ends came to 22 bases. This CDR3 has 17 residues. Germline-derived CDR1 and CDR2 are MDHEN and SYDVKM. Here the CDR3 reads CASTPGVGQVRNSPLHF. In DNA form, the CDR3 reads TGTGCCAGCACCCCAGGGGTCGGGCAGGTCCGTAATTCACCCCTCCACTTT. The entire variable domain, with the rest obtained from reference TRBV28 and TRBJ1-6, is as follows: DVKVTQSSRYLVKRTGEKVFLECVQDMDHENMFWYRQDPGLGLRLIYFSYDVKMKEKGDIPEGYSVSREKKERFSLILESASTNQTSMYLCASTPGVGQVRNSPLHFGNGTRLTVT.

The chain is built from TRBV2 and TRBJ2-7; D not certain. V lost 3 bases, J lost 5 bases, and 8 bases lay in between. In germline, CDR1 is SNHLY, CDR2 FYNNEI. CDR3 length equals 12 residues. For the CDR3, the DNA is TGTGCCAGCAGTGACGGACGGCACGAGCAGTACTTC. It encodes CASSDGRHEQYF.

The chain carries TRBV7-9 and TRBJ2-7, with a possible D match to TRBD1 (6 bases). CDR3 size: 14 residues. The V gene lost 6 bases and the J gene lost 4 bases, with 16 bases spanning the gap. In germline, CDR1 is SEHNR, CDR2 FQNEAQ (reference sequence). This CDR3 is CASSPMPRGYEQYF. The CDR3 DNA sequence: TGTGCCAGCAGTCCCATGCCTAGGGGGTACGAGCAGTACTTC.

V and J are TRBV19 and TRBJ1-2; 9 nucleotides line up with TRBD1. Trimming took 7 bases from V and 4 from J; bases not matched to a gene: 10. The CDR3 consists of 15 residues. Germline values: CDR1 LNHDA, CDR2 SQIVND (reference sequence). The CDR3 loop is CASTQAGTGIYGYTF. CDR3 sequence (DNA): TGTGCCAGTACCCAAGCGGGGACAGGGATCTATGGCTACACCTTC.

This clone was seen only once. V and J are TRBV28 and TRBJ1-6; the D gene is possibly TRBD1 (6 bases). CDR3 length: 12 amino acids. Germline loops: CDR1 MDHEN, CDR2 SYDVKM. CDR3 sequence reads: CGASPRGSPLHF. Here the CDR3 DNA reads TGTGGGGCCTCTCCTAGGGGGTCACCCCTCCACTTT. Drawing the rest from reference TRBV28 and TRBJ1-6, the complete variable domain is DVKVTQSSRYLVKRTGEKVFLECVQDMDHENMFWYRQDPGLGLRLIYFSYDVKMKEKGDIPEGYSVSREKKERFSLILESASTNQTSMYLCGASPRGSPLHFGNGTRLTVT.